The source of this TCR beta chain is a study of identical twins. TCRdb processed the 5' RACE reads anew with MiXCR; each CDR3 protein has one entry. Altogether 310,000 or so distinct CDR3 sequences are present, 8.5% to 9.5% being singletons, with the ten largest covering 5.5% to 9%. This clonotype was counted many times. Germline-derived CDR1 and CDR2 are LGHNA and YSLEER. V was clipped by 0 bases and J by 4 bases; unmatched bases: 3. The CDR3 has 15 residues. The same sample was also studied in work on yellow fever vaccine responses in identical twins. That work states: Reportedly, the response of twins' T cells to the vaccine seemed partly convergent, partly personalized.

This TCR was sampled from a woman aged 18 to 35 in good health. Input material: CD8+ T cells sorted from blood. V and J are TRBV4-3 and TRBJ2-7, with 10 bases lining up with TRBD2. This CDR3 reads CASSQDPGLAYEQYF. Here the CDR3 DNA reads TGCGCCAGCAGCCAAGACCCGGGACTAGCGTACGAGCAGTACTTC.